The clone carrying this TCR beta chain was found a few times. The antigen is undetermined. Primers: 60 Vbeta forward and 13 Jbeta reverse. Here immunoSEQ multiplex PCR was the method, and the copy in TCRdb shows in-frame clones only, minus some. The table lists roughly 200,000 clones, 65% to 80% of them singletons, with roughly 0.64% in the top ten. CDR1 and CDR2 from the germline V gene are MNHNS and SASEGT. The CDR3 has 13 amino acids. The V gene lost 7 bases and the J gene lost 3 bases, with 13 bases spanning the gap. This entry comes from a study of cytomegalovirus exposure and HLA in healthy donors. Study-level findings and limits: When analyzed later, a missense DCLRE1C variant was found to be linked to TCR beta V- and J-gene trimming. A later analysis, which compared TCR beta chains of equal frequency, found the HLA-associated ones more clonally expanded.

The TCR sequence derives from a woman in her thirties or forties in good health and CMV-seronegative. The chain links TRBV6-1 to TRBJ2-7; maybe TRBD2 (5 bases). The sequenced sample was PBMCs. The CDR3 sequence is CASTSLGGYEQYF. DNA for the CDR3: TGTGCCAGCACCTCTCTAGGAGGCTACGAGCAGTACTTC.